This entry lists 26 T cell receptor beta chains sequenced from one sample in a study of beta chain features in type 1 diabetes. Sequenced material consisted of expressed TCRB transcripts (all of the isolated RNA was reverse transcribed). The method was immunoSEQ multiplex PCR; TCRdb's version includes in-frame clones alone and lacks a portion of them. Of roughly 450,000 clones listed, approximately 13% are singletons. The sequenced material came from naive CD4+ T cells from blood. All receptors come from a young man in good health.

This clone was counted only a few times. The V and J genes are TRBV19 and TRBJ2-1; 7 bases are shared with TRBD2. This CDR3 is built from 14 residues. Germline-derived CDR1 and CDR2 are LNHDA and SQIVND (reference sequence). Trimming at V came to 1 base and at J to 6 bases, leaving 3 bases not matched to a gene. The CDR3 sequence is CASSIVASGNEQFF. CDR3 in DNA: TGTGCCAGTAGTATAGTGGCTAGCGGCAATGAGCAGTTCTTC.

This clone was seen a few times. The chain has TRBV11-2 and TRBJ2-7; D not resolved. The ends were cut back, 0 bases at V and 3 bases at J, with 9 bases in the middle. The CDR3 has 14 amino acids. Germline assignment: CDR1 SGHAT and CDR2 FQNNGV. CDR3 bases: TGTGCCAGCAGCTTAGACGGTGGGGACTACGAGCAGTACGTC. Translated, it gives CASSLDGGDYEQYV.

This clone came up a few times. The V and J genes are TRBV25-1 and TRBJ2-3; a possible D gene is TRBD2 (5 bases). V lost 6 bases and J 4 bases, leaving 20 bases between the germline ends. Per the germline V gene, CDR1 is MGHDK and CDR2 is SYGVNS. CDR3 length: 16 residues. CDR3 DNA sequence: TGTGCCAGCAGGGGTTGGGAAGGCGGGCGACCAGATACGCAGTATTTT. Translating it yields CASRGWEGGRPDTQYF.

This clone was observed a few times. This sequence joins TRBV25-1 and TRBJ1-1; D is possibly TRBD1 (5 bases). The germline V and J ends were trimmed by 8 bases and 3 bases, with 13 bases remaining between them. The CDR3 is 13 residues long. The V gene's germline CDR1 is MGHDK and CDR2 SYGVNS. This CDR3 is CASSSIGDTEAFF. The CDR3 bases are TGTGCCAGCTCCAGTATAGGGGACACTGAAGCTTTCTTT. The variable domain in full, with the rest retrieved from reference TRBV25-1 and TRBJ1-1, is EADIYQTPRYLVIGTGKKITLECSQTMGHDKMYWYQQDPGMELHLIHYSYGVNSTEKGDLSSESTVSRIRTEHFPLTLESARPSHTSQYLCASSSIGDTEAFFGQGTRLTVV.

This chain links TRBV11-2 with TRBJ2-4; D gene uncertain. There are 15 residues in the CDR3. V gave up 4 bases and J gave up 0 bases, with 10 bases separating them. Germline V gives CDR1 SGHAT, CDR2 FQNNGV. CDR3 amino acids: CASSSLGLAKNIQYF. DNA of the CDR3: TGTGCCAGCAGCTCCCTAGGATTAGCCAAAAACATTCAGTACTTC. Full variable domain (rest looked up from reference TRBV11-2 and TRBJ2-4): EAGVAQSPRYKIIEKRQSVAFWCNPISGHATLYWYQQILGQGPKLLIQFQNNGVVDDSQLPKDRFSAERLKGVDSTLKIQPAKLEDSAVYLCASSSLGLAKNIQYFGAGTRLSVL.

This clone was recorded a few times. The chain joins TRBV30 to TRBJ1-5; a weak D match, TRBD1 (5 bases). The CDR3 has 12 residues. Germline V lookup: CDR1 GTSNPN, CDR2 SVGIG (reference sequence). Trimming removed 8 bases at V and 6 bases at J, with 14 bases between. The CDR3 is CAGGREGQPQHF. In nucleotides, the CDR3 is TGTGCCGGGGGACGGGAGGGTCAGCCCCAGCATTTT.

CDR3 loop: CASSEVVRRETRNEQFF. The CDR3 DNA is TGCGCCAGCAGCGAAGTCGTCAGGCGGGAGACGCGGAATGAGCAGTTCTTC. The chain links TRBV4-1 to TRBJ2-1, with TRBD2 matching 7 bases. Per the germline V gene, CDR1 is MGHRA and CDR2 is YSYEKL. The length of the CDR3 is 17 residues. The ends lost 5 bases at V and 7 bases at J; junction bases unmatched: 17.

This clone has more than one count but fewer than ten. The CDR3 nucleotides read TGTGCCAGCAGTTTCCTAGCGGGAGTGACGAACACCGGGGAGCTGTTTTTT. It yields the protein CASSFLAGVTNTGELFF. The chain carries TRBV27 and TRBJ2-2, with 10 nucleotides matching TRBD2. From germline, CDR1 is MNHEY and CDR2 SMNVEV (reference sequence). The V and J ends lost 3 bases and 0 bases, in that order; junction bases with no gene match: 4. This CDR3 contains 17 residues.

CDR3 residues: CASSYEGLGEAFF. The CDR3 nucleotides are TGTGCCAGCAGTTATGAGGGTCTGGGTGAAGCTTTCTTT. The chain has TRBV6-6 and TRBJ1-1, with D unclear. Germline values: CDR1 MNHNY, CDR2 SVGAGI (reference sequence). With 3 bases removed from V and 7 bases from J, the gap between germline ends came to 12 bases. The CDR3 totals 13 residues.

The chain carries TRBV7-2 and TRBJ1-5, with 7 bases aligning to TRBD1. CDR1 and CDR2 from the germline V gene are SGHTA and FQGNSA. The CDR3 extends over 15 amino acids. The trim removed 4 bases at V and 4 bases at J, leaving 7 bases unmatched. The CDR3 here is CASSSTGSGNQPQHF. The DNA for the CDR3 is TGTGCCAGCAGCTCGACAGGGTCTGGGAATCAGCCCCAGCATTTT.

In nucleotides, the CDR3 is TGTGCCAGCAGCGTAGTCGCAGAAGATACGCAGTATTTT. This sequence encodes CASSVVAEDTQYF. The chain links TRBV9 to TRBJ2-3; D unresolved. CDR3 length: 13 amino acids. CDR1 is SGDLS and CDR2 is YYNGEE in the germline V gene. V was clipped by 0 bases and J by 5 bases, with 7 bases between them.

The sample holds a few counts of this clone. The rearrangement links TRBV5-4 to TRBJ2-1; D tentatively fits TRBD1 or TRBD2 (6 bases each). The CDR3 covers 16 residues. Trimming removed 0 bases from V and 0 bases from J, with 10 bases in between. Looked up from germline, CDR1 is SGHNT and CDR2 is YYREEE (reference sequence). This CDR3 reads CASSLGGGGSYNEQFF. CDR3 in DNA: TGTGCCAGCAGCTTGGGAGGGGGAGGCTCCTACAATGAGCAGTTCTTC.

V usage is TRBV30 and J usage is TRBJ2-7; 7 bases agree with TRBD2. The CDR3 has 14 amino acids. V shed 3 bases, J shed 2 bases, and the junction held 7 bases outside the gene matches. Germline V gene lookup returns CDR1 GTSNPN and CDR2 SVGIG (reference sequence). CDR3 loop: CAWSVGGPAYEQYV. As DNA, the CDR3 is TGTGCCTGGAGCGTGGGAGGGCCGGCCTACGAGCAGTACGTC.

This clone was found a few times. V gene TRBV4-3 combines with J gene TRBJ2-1; weak D call: TRBD2 (5 bases). The CDR3 contains 15 residues. V was cut by 0 bases and J by 4 bases, with 10 bases left in between. Germline CDR1 reads LGHNA; CDR2 reads YSLEER. The CDR3 loop is CASSQEREAYNEQFF. In DNA form, the CDR3 reads TGCGCCAGCAGCCAAGAACGGGAAGCATACAATGAGCAGTTCTTC.

This clone was counted only a few times. The chain employs TRBV7-9 and TRBJ2-7; D gene unclear. In germline, CDR1 is SEHNR, CDR2 FQNEAQ (reference sequence). Trimming shortened V by 2 bases and J by 3 bases, and 14 bases separated the two germline ends. The CDR3 loop spans 15 amino acids. CDR3 sequence (DNA): TGTGCCAGCAGCTTATCCGCCGGACCCCTCTACGAGCAGTACTTC. This encodes CASSLSAGPLYEQYF.

V usage is TRBV7-2 and J usage is TRBJ2-4; perhaps TRBD1 as D (5 bases). V was clipped by 6 bases and J by 8 bases, with 17 bases between them. The germline V gene encodes CDR1 SGHTA and CDR2 FQGNSA. This CDR3 is 14 amino acids long. The CDR3 DNA reads as TGTGCCAGCAGTCCACAAGGGGCTACGTACATTCAGTACTTC. Protein: CASSPQGATYIQYF.

Points on this clone: Other DNA sequences within the sample encode an identical CDR3. The rearrangement links TRBV4-1 to TRBJ1-5, with 9 bases lining up with TRBD1. The V gene's germline CDR1 is MGHRA and CDR2 YSYEKL. Trimming cost V 3 bases and J 4 bases; bases outside gene matches: 1. There are 14 residues in the CDR3. CDR3 in amino acids: CASSQTGGNQPQHF. CDR3 coding DNA: TGCGCCAGCAGCCAGACAGGGGGGAATCAGCCCCAGCATTTT.

This chain connects TRBV5-1 to TRBJ2-7; 8 nucleotides match TRBD1. V lost 4 bases and J lost 3; bases outside the gene matches: 6. The CDR3 consists of 14 residues. Germline CDR1 is SGHRS and CDR2 is YFSETQ. The chain's CDR3 is CASSQRTGSYEQYF. CDR3 coding DNA: TGCGCCAGCAGCCAAAGGACAGGGAGCTACGAGCAGTACTTC.

This chain uses TRBV7-3 with TRBJ2-7; D gene uncertain. V was shortened by 9 bases and J by 6 bases, with 3 bases between the two germline ends. The CDR3 has 8 amino acids. Germline values: CDR1 SGHTA, CDR2 FQGTGA. The CDR3 nucleotides are TGTGCCAGTCTCGAGCAGTACGTC. Protein: CASLEQYV.

This chain uses TRBV4-3 with TRBJ2-3; 8 bases fit TRBD1. Germline values: CDR1 LGHNA, CDR2 YSLEER. The V segment lost 1 base and the J segment 1 base; nucleotides outside the gene matches: 4. The CDR3 has 16 residues. The CDR3 here is CASSQVTTGGTDTQYF. DNA for the CDR3: TGCGCCAGCAGCCAAGTGACGACAGGGGGCACAGATACGCAGTATTTT.

This clone has only a few counts. The V call is TRBV29-1, the J call TRBJ2-5; 13 nucleotides align to TRBD2. J lost 5 bases, V lost 6 bases, and 21 bases had no gene match. CDR3 length: 19 residues. Germline CDR1 is SQVTM and CDR2 is ANQGSEA. CDR3 in amino acids: CSVGPTSGRARVSGETQYF. The CDR3 coding sequence is TGCAGCGTCGGGCCAACTAGCGGGAGGGCCCGAGTAAGTGGGGAGACCCAGTACTTC.

This clone was recorded a few times. At the DNA level, this CDR3 is encoded by other sequences in the same sample as well. This rearrangement joins TRBV5-6 to TRBJ2-1; D gene uncertain. Germline CDR1 SGHDT, CDR2 YYEEEE. The V end lost 0 bases, the J end lost 7 bases, and 2 bases lay between the germline ends. This CDR3 is built from 11 residues. CDR3 protein: CASSLGNEQFF. Here the CDR3 DNA reads TGTGCCAGCAGCTTGGGGAATGAGCAGTTCTTC.

The chain carries TRBV5-1 and TRBJ2-5, with D perhaps TRBD2 (7 bases). This CDR3 is built from 13 residues. Germline values: CDR1 SGHRS, CDR2 YFSETQ. V was trimmed by 5 bases and J by 7 bases, leaving 15 bases between them. CDR3 sequence (DNA): TGCGCCAGCAGTCAACGGGGGGCTGGGACCCAGTACTTC. As protein: CASSQRGAGTQYF.

This chain connects TRBV7-2 to TRBJ2-5; the D gene is possibly TRBD2 (5 bases). The ends were cut back, 1 base at V and 4 bases at J, with 10 bases in the middle. The germline gives CDR1 SGHTA, CDR2 FQGNSA. CDR3 length equals 14 residues. This chain's CDR3 is CASSLVPGSETQYF. CDR3 coding DNA: TGTGCCAGCAGCTTAGTTCCGGGGTCAGAGACCCAGTACTTC.

The chain carries TRBV7-2 and TRBJ2-1; D call uncertain. The V and J ends lost 6 bases and 7 bases respectively, with 10 bases between them. The CDR3 length is 12 residues. The germline CDR1 and CDR2 sequences are SGHTA and FQGNSA. The chain's CDR3 is CASSLVENEQFF. DNA of the CDR3: TGTGCCAGCAGTCTAGTGGAGAATGAGCAGTTCTTC.

This chain joins TRBV9 and TRBJ1-2; TRBD1 matches 8 bases. V dropped 4 bases and J dropped 4; count of bases not matched to a gene: 9. Germline CDR1 reads SGDLS; CDR2 reads YYNGEE. This CDR3 region has 15 residues. CDR3 in DNA: TGTGCCAGCAGCACTGGACAGGGATTTATCTATGGCTACACCTTC. Its protein is CASSTGQGFIYGYTF.